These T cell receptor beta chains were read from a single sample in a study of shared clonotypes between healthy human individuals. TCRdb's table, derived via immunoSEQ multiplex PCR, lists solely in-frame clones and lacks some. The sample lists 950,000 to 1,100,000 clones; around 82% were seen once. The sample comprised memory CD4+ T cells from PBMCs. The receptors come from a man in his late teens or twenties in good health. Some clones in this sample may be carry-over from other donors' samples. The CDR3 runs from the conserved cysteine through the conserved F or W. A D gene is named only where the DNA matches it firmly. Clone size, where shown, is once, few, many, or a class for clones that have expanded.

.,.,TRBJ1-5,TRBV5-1,TGCGCCAGCAGCTTGGCCCCAGGAGGGGGGACCAATCAGCCCCAGCATTTT,CASSLAPGGGTNQPQHF
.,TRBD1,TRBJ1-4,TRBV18,TGTGCCAGCTCAAGAGGACAGGCCGCAACTAATGAAAAACTGTTTTTT,CASSRGQAATNEKLFF
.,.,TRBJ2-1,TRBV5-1,TGCGCCAGCAGCTTGGCCCCTAGCTCCTACAATGAGCAGTTCTTC,CASSLAPSSYNEQFF
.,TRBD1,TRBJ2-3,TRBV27,TGTGCCAGCAGTTTACCCCTGACAGGGACCCGCACAGATACGCAGTATTTT,CASSLPLTGTRTDTQYF
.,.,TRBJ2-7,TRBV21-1,TGTGCCAGCAGCAAAGCGACTCTATCCTACGAGCAGTACTTC,CASSKATLSYEQYF
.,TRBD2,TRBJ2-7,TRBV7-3,TGTGCCACTCCGACACTAGCGGGAGGGCGAGTCGACGAGCAGTACTTC,CATPTLAGGRVDEQYF
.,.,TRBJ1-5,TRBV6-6,TGTGCCAGCAGCTCCGGAAATCAGCCCCAGCATTTT,CASSSGNQPQHF
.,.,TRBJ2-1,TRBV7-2,TGTGCCAGCAGCGAGACCGGAGCCTCCTACAATGAGCAGTTCTTC,CASSETGASYNEQFF
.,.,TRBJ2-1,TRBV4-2,TGTGCCAGCAGCCAAACCTCGGGGAAGACTAATGAGCAGTTCTTC,CASSQTSGKTNEQFF
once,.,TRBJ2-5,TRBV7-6,TGTGCCAGCAGCCCAAACAGGGTAGAGACCCAGTACTTC,CASSPNRVETQYF
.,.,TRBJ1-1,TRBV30,TGTGCCTGGAATGTGCGGAACCGGAACACTGAAGCTTTCTTT,CAWNVRNRNTEAFF
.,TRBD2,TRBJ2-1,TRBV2,TGTGCCAGCAGTGAGATGGGGCTAACGCTAGCGGGTCGCTACAATGAGCAGTTCTTC,CASSEMGLTLAGRYNEQFF
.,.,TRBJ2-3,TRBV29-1,TGCAGCGTAACGACAGCAGCTTCCACAGATACGCAGTATTTT,CSVTTAASTDTQYF
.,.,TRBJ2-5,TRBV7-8,TGTGCCAGTACTCTTGCAGGGGGGTCGGAGACCCAGTACTTC,CASTLAGGSETQYF
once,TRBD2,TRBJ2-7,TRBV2,TGTGCCAGCAGGGCGGGAGAGGTCTACGAGCAGTACTTC,CASRAGEVYEQYF
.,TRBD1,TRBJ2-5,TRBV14,TGTGCCAGCAGTAGGGGACAGGACCAAGAGACCCAGTACTTC,CASSRGQDQETQYF
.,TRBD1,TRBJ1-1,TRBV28,TGTGCCAGCAGTCCCCTTGCGCGGGCAGGGGGCACTGAAGCTTTCTTT,CASSPLARAGGTEAFF
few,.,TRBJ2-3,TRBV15,TGTGCCACCAGCAGAGGGGTCGGATCAGATACGCAGTATTTT,CATSRGVGSDTQYF
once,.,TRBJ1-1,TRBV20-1,TGCAGTGCCAGCGACAGATTAGAGGCTTTCTTT,CSASDRLEAFF
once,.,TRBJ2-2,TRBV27,TGTGCCAGCAGCCACGGTTCTAGTACCGGGGAGCTGTTTTTT,CASSHGSSTGELFF
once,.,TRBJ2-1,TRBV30,TGTGCCTGGAGTGTGGGGCACGGAGAGCAGTTCTTC,CAWSVGHGEQFF
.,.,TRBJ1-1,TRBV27,TGTGCCAGCAGCTGGCTGGGTGAAGCTTTCTTT,CASSWLGEAFF
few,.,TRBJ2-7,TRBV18,TGTGCCAGCTCACCCCGGCAGGGGGGTTTCTTCGAGCAGTACTTC,CASSPRQGGFFEQYF
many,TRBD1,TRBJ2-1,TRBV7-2,TGTGCCAGCAGCAACCAGGGGGCTGGGCCCTCTGAGCAGTTCTTC,CASSNQGAGPSEQFF
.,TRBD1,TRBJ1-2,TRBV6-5,TGTGCCAGCAGTTACCGGGACAGGGGAGCCTATAGCTACACCTTC,CASSYRDRGAYSYTF
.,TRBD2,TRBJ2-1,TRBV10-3,TGTGCCATCAGTGGGTTTGCGGGAGGCCCTTGGAATGAGCAGTTCTTC,CAISGFAGGPWNEQFF
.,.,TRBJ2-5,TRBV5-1,TGCGCCAGCAAGGGGGATGAGACCCAGTACTTC,CASKGDETQYF
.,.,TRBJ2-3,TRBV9,TGTGCCAGCAGCGTCGGACCCGCTCGCACAGATACGCAGTATTTT,CASSVGPARTDTQYF
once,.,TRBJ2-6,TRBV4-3,TGCGCCAGCAGCCAAGATGAGAACTCTGGGGCCAACGTCCTGACTTTC,CASSQDENSGANVLTF
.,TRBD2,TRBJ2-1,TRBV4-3,TGCGCCAGCAGCCCTCGACTAGCGGGAGGGCCGAATGAGCAGTTCTTC,CASSPRLAGGPNEQFF
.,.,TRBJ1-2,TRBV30,TGTGCCTGGAGTCCTAGACTGGGGGGCTACACCTTC,CAWSPRLGGYTF
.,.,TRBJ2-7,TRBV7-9,TGTGCCAGCAGCTTAGGCCTAGAAGTCTACGAGCAGTACTTC,CASSLGLEVYEQYF
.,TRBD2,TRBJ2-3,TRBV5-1,TGCGCCAGCAGCATCACTAGCGGGAGGGATACGCAGTATTTT,CASSITSGRDTQYF
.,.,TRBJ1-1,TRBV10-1,TGCGCCAGCCCGTCACCTCTTAGTGAAGCTTTCTTT,CASPSPLSEAFF
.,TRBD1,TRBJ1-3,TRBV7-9,TGTGCCAGCAGGGACAGGGAGTCGGCTGGAAACACCATATATTTT,CASRDRESAGNTIYF
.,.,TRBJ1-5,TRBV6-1,TGTGCCAGCAAGCCGGGCCCAAATCAGCCCCAGCATTTT,CASKPGPNQPQHF
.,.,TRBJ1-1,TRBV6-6,TGTGCCAGCAGTCCCCTGCTGGGGGGCGGCACTGAAGCTTTCTTT,CASSPLLGGGTEAFF
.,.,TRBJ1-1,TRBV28,TGTGCCAGCAGGAAATTGAACACTGAAGCTTTCTTT,CASRKLNTEAFF
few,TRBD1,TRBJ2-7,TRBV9,TGTGCCAGCAGCGAACAGGGGGTGCCCTACGAGCAGTACTTC,CASSEQGVPYEQYF
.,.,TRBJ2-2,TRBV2,TGTGCCAGCCGGAGCGGAGGTCAGGCCGGGGAGCTGTTTTTT,CASRSGGQAGELFF